The rows below give T cell receptor beta chains drawn from one sample of a study of CD8 T cells in ankylosing spondylitis. TCRdb called the 5' RACE reads again in MiXCR, with one record for every CDR3 protein. The sample lists around 330,000 distinct CDR3 sequences, around 10% occurring once. Sequencing was carried out using blood, either unsorted or a sorted T cell fraction (not recorded which). Receptors originate from a female donor with ankylosing spondylitis or in good health (not recorded which). The CDR3 runs from the conserved cysteine through the conserved F or W.

v_gene	j_gene	CDR3aa
TRBV7-9	TRBJ2-3	CASSFGSGVTSTDTQYF
TRBV28	TRBJ1-5	CASRSRVRGSQPQHF
TRBV24-1	TRBJ2-5	CATAVRDSETQYF
TRBV7-9	TRBJ2-1	CASSTKVGGLREQFF
TRBV28	TRBJ2-4	CASSLYFGGPDKNIQYF
TRBV7-9	TRBJ2-5	CASSLVLTSGGETQYF
TRBV20-1	TRBJ2-5	CSASGGGGGETQYF
TRBV7-2	TRBJ2-1	CASSSRVRDYNEQFF
TRBV19	TRBJ2-7	CASSISTGQTYEQYF
TRBV18	TRBJ1-1	CASSPVQGWGEAFF
TRBV12-3/TRBV12-4	TRBJ1-1	CASSFETNTEAFF
TRBV7-9	TRBJ2-5	CASSLEAGSHQETQYF
TRBV20-1	TRBJ1-5	CSAQTGYPLQPQHF
TRBV28	TRBJ2-4	CASSTGQLNFKNIQYF
TRBV27	TRBJ1-6	CASRPGQGFRSPLHF
TRBV7-3	TRBJ2-7	CASSQITTSERYF
TRBV10-2	TRBJ2-3	CASGLAGAKDTQYF
TRBV2	TRBJ2-1	CASRDLLDEQFF
TRBV5-1	TRBJ1-6	CASSTSPGANSPLHF
TRBV20-1	TRBJ1-6	CSARGGAGNSPLHF
TRBV7-2	TRBJ1-2	CASSLNRGSYGYTF
TRBV5-5	TRBJ2-7	CASSYRGARPSSYEQYF
TRBV20-1	TRBJ2-2	CSATGPYTGELFF
TRBV20-1	TRBJ1-1	CSAQGSEAFF
TRBV5-1	TRBJ2-7	CASNPGLAVSYEQYF
TRBV19	TRBJ1-5	CASTPLGVQPQHF
TRBV5-5	TRBJ2-3	CASSFDRGTDTQYF
TRBV10-3	TRBJ2-7	CAISEWAGIPYEQYF